Sequencing of this T cell receptor (beta chain) was carried out in a study of identical twins. A universal primer site was incorporated via template switching, and the cDNA contained unique molecular identifiers. TCRdb reanalysed the 5' RACE reads using MiXCR and keeps one entry per CDR3 protein. Seen here are more than 400,000 distinct CDR3 sequences, roughly 15% observed once, and the top ten hold around 0.48%. This clonotype was observed many times. Its antigen is undetermined. The study's findings and limits: Models predicted too little out-of-frame TCR alpha sharing in monozygotic twins.

This CDR3 has 16 residues. Trimming removed 0 bases at V and 8 bases at J, with 17 bases between. These data were likewise used in another study, on yellow fever vaccine responses in identical twins.

This receptor was obtained from a woman aged 18-29 years in good health. The sequenced material came from CD4+ T cells sorted from blood. V is TRBV12-3 or TRBV12-4 and J is TRBJ2-1; tentatively, D is TRBD1 (6 bases). The CDR3 DNA is TGTGCCAGCAGTTTAGCGCTCCTAGCAAAGGGGGATGAGCAGTTCTTC. This gives the protein CASSLALLAKGDEQFF.